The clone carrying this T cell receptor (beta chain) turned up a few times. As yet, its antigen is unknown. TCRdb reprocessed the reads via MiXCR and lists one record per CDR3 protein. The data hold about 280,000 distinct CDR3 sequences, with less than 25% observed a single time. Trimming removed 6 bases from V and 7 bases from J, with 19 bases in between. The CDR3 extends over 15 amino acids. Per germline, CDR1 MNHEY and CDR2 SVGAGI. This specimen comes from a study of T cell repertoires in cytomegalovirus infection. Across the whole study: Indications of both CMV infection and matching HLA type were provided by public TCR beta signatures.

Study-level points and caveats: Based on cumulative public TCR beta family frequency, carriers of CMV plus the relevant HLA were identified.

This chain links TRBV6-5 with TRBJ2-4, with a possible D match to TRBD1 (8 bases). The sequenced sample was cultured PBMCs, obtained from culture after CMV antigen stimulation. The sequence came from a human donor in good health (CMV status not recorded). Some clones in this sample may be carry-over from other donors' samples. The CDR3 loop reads CASRQGGGRANIQYF. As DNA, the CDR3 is TGTGCCAGCAGACAGGGGGGTGGGAGGGCCAACATTCAGTACTTC.